One T cell receptor beta chain is described in this entry. Its specificity is not known. Data came from immunoSEQ multiplex PCR; TCRdb stores just in-frame clones and leaves some out. The sample records some 1 million clones, about 80% being singletons. CDR1 and CDR2 (germline): SNHLY, FYNNEI. V lost 5 bases and J lost 5, with 15 bases in between. CDR3 length: 14 residues. This record comes from a study of shared clonotypes between healthy human individuals. Study at large: CD8 memory received one plate per donor, CD8 naive two, CD4 memory three and CD4 naive three.

General study points: A handful of donors had about 5.1% of their naive CD4 clonotypes in common. What limited the represented genetic and exposure-history diversity was the small number of donors.

Sequencing was performed on memory CD4+ T cells sorted from blood. Described subset: CD45RA-negative fraction. V gene TRBV2 combines with J gene TRBJ2-5; tentatively, D is TRBD1 or TRBD2 (7 bases each). The sequence derives from a man aged 18 to 30 in good health. CDR3 loop: CASSNRGGGETQYF. In DNA, the CDR3 is TGTGCCAGCAGTAACAGGGGAGGGGGGGAGACCCAGTACTTC.